This TCR beta chain is from a study of PD-L1 blockade in urothelial cancer. Germline CDR1 and CDR2: MNHEY and SMNVEV (reference sequence). V lost 2 bases to trimming and J lost 2 bases, with 12 bases between them. This CDR3 region has 15 residues. This sample's time point: pretreatment peripheral blood. Profiled with immunoSEQ multiplex PCR; TCRdb holds only in-frame clones, not every one. The table records some 50,000 clones, roughly nine tenths of them present only once. J is TRBJ1-1 and V is TRBV27; D call uncertain. The sample was PBMCs, taken around atezolizumab (anti-PD-L1) treatment. This receptor was taken from a woman aged 55-69 years with urothelial cancer. CDR3 bases: TGTGCCAGCAGTTTAAGTCATCTTACTAACACTGAAGCTTTCTTT. This codes for CASSLSHLTNTEAFF.